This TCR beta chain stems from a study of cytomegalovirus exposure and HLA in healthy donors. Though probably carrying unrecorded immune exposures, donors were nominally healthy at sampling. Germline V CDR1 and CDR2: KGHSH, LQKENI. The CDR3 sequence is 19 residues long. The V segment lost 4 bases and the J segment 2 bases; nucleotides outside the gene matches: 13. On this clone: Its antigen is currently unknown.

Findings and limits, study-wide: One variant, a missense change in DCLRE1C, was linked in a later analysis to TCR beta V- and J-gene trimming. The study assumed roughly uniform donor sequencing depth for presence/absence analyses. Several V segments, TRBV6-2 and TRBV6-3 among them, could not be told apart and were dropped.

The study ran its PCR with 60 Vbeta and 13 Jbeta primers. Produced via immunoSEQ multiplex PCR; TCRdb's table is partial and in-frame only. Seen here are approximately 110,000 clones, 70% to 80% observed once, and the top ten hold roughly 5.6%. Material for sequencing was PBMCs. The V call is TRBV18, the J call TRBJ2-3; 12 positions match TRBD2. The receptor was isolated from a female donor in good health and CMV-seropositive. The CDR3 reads CASSLLAGGTILTTDTQYF. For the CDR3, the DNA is TGTGCCAGCTCACTACTAGCGGGGGGAACCATACTCACCACAGATACGCAGTATTTT.